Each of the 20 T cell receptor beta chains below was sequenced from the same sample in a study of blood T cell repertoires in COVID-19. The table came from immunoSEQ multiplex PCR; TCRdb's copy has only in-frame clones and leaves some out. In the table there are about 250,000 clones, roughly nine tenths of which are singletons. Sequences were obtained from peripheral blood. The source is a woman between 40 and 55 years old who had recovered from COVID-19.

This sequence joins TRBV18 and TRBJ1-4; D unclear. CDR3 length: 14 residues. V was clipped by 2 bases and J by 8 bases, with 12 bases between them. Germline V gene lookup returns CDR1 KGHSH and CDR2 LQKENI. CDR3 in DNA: TGTGCCAGCTCACCAGAGGTGTTTGGAGAAAAACTGTTTTTT. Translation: CASSPEVFGEKLFF.

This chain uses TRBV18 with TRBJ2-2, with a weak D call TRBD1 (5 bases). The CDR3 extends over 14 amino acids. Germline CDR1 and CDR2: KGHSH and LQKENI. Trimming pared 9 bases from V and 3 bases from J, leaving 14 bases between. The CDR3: CASRAQGDTGELFF. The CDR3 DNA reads TGTGCCAGTCGTGCCCAGGGCGACACCGGGGAGCTGTTTTTT. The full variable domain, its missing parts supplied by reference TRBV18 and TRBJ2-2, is NAGVMQNPRHLVRRRGQEARLRCSPMKGHSHVYWYRQLPEEGLKFMVYLQKENIIDESGMPKERFSAEFPKEGPSILRIQQVVRGDSAAYFCASRAQGDTGELFFGEGSRLTVL.

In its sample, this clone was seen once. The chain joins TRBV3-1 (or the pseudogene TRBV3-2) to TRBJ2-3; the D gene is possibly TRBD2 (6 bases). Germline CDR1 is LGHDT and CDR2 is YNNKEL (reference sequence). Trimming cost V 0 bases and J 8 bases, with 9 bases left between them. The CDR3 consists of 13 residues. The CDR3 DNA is TGTGCCAGCAGCCAAGATCCCGGGGGTACGCAGTATTTT. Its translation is CASSQDPGGTQYF.

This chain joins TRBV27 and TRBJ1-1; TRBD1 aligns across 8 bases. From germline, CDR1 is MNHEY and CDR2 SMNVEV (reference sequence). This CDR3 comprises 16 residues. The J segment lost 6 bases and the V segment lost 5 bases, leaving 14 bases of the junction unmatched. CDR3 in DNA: TGTGCCAGCAGTGCGCGGACAGGGAGGGGAATCGCTGAAGCTTTCTTT. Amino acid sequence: CASSARTGRGIAEAFF.

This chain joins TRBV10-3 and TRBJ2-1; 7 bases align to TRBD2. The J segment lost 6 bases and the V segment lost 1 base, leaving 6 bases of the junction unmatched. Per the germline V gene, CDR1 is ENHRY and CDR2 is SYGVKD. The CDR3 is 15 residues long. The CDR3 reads CAISEYPAGLNEQFF. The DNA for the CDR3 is TGTGCCATCAGTGAGTATCCAGCGGGACTCAATGAGCAGTTCTTC.

The CDR3 reads CAWRSLHSGNTIYF. Written as DNA, the CDR3 is TGTGCCTGGAGGTCTTTACACTCTGGAAACACCATATATTTT. V usage is TRBV30 and J usage is TRBJ1-3; D gene unclear. CDR1 and CDR2 (germline): GTSNPN, SVGIG (reference sequence). V gave up 3 bases and J gave up 0 bases, with 9 bases separating them. CDR3 length: 14 amino acids.

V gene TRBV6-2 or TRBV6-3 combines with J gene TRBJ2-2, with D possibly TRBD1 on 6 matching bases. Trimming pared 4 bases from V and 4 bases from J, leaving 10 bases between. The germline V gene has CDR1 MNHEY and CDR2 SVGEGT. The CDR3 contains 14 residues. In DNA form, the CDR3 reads TGTGCCAGCAGTTTCACAGGGCGCACCGGGGAGCTGTTTTTT. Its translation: CASSFTGRTGELFF.

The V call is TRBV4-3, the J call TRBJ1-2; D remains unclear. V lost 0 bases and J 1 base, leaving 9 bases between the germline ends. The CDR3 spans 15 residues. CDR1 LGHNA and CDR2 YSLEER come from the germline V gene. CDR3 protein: CASSQEFEDNYGYTF. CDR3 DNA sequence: TGCGCCAGCAGCCAAGAGTTTGAGGATAACTATGGCTACACCTTC.

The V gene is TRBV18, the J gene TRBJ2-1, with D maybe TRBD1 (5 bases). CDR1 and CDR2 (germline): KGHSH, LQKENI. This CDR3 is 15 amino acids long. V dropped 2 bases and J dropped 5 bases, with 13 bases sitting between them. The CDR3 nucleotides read TGTGCCAGCTCACCAACCGCAGGGTGGAACAATGAGCAGTTCTTC. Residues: CASSPTAGWNNEQFF.

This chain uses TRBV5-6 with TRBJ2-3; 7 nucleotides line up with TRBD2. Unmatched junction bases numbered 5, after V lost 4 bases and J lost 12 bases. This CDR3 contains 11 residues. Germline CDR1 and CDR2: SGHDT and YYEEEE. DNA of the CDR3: TGTGCCAGCAGCCTGGGACTACTTCAGTATTTT. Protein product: CASSLGLLQYF.

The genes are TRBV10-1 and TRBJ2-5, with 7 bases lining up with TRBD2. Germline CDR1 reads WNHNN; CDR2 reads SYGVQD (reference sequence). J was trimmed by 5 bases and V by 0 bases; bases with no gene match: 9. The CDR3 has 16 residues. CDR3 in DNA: TGCGCCAGCAGTGAGTCGAGGTTGGCGGGAGTCGAGACCCAGTACTTC. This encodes CASSESRLAGVETQYF.

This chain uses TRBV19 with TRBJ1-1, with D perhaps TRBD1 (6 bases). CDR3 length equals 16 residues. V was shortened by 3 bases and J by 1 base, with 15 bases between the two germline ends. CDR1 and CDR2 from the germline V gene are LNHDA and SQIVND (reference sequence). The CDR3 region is CASSIGGALANTEAFF. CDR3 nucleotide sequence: TGTGCCAGTAGTATTGGGGGGGCCCTTGCGAACACTGAAGCTTTCTTT. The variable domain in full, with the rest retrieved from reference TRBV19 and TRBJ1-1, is DGGITQSPKYLFRKEGQNVTLSCEQNLNHDAMYWYRQDPGQGLRLIYYSQIVNDFQKGDIAEGYSVSREKKESFPLTVTSAQKNPTAFYLCASSIGGALANTEAFFGQGTRLTVV.

The CDR3 loop reads CAISERSGRPAGDYEQYF. Here the CDR3 DNA reads TGTGCCATCAGTGAGCGGTCCGGTCGGCCAGCGGGGGACTACGAGCAGTACTTC. The chain uses TRBV10-3 and TRBJ2-7, with 8 bases aligning to TRBD2. The CDR3 is 18 residues long. The V gene's germline CDR1 is ENHRY and CDR2 SYGVKD. J lost 3 bases, V lost 2 bases, and 15 bases had no gene match.

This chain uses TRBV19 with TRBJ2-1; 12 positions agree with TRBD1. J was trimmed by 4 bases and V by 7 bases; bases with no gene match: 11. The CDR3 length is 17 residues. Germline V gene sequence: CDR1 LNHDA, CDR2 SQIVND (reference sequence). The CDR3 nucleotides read TGTGCCAGTAAAGGGACAGGGGGCCGCAAATTATACAATGAGCAGTTCTTC. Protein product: CASKGTGGRKLYNEQFF.

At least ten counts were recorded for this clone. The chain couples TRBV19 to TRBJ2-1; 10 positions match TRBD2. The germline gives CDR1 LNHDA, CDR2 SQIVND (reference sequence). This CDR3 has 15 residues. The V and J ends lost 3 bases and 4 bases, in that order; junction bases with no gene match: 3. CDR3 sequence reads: CASSMASGGYNEQFF. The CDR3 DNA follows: TGTGCCAGTAGTATGGCTAGCGGGGGTTACAATGAGCAGTTCTTC.

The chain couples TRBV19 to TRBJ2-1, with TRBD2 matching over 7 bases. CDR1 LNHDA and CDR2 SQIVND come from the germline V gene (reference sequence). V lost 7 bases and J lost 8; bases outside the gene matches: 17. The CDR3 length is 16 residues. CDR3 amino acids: CASKLGDYDPNDEQFF. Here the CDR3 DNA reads TGTGCCAGTAAGTTGGGGGACTACGACCCAAACGATGAGCAGTTCTTC.

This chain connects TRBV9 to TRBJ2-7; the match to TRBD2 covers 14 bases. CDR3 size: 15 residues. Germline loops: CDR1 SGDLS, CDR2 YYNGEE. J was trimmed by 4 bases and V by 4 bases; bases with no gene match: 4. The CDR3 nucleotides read TGTGCCAGCAGCCGCGGGACTAGCGGGGGTTACGAGCAGTACTTC. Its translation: CASSRGTSGGYEQYF.

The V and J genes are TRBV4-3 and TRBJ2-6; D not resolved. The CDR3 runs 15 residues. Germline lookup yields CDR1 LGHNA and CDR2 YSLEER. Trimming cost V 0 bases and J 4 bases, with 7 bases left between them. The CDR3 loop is CASSQESSGANVLTF. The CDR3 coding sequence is TGCGCCAGCAGCCAAGAGTCGTCCGGGGCCAACGTCCTGACTTTC.

CDR3 DNA: TGCAGCGTTGTAAAAAGGAACAGGGACTATGGCTACACCTTC. Amino acids: CSVVKRNRDYGYTF. V usage is TRBV29-1 and J usage is TRBJ1-2; tentative D call: TRBD1 (6 bases). Per germline, CDR1 SQVTM and CDR2 ANQGSEA. V was pared by 4 bases and J by 3 bases, with 15 bases between. The CDR3 is 14 amino acids.

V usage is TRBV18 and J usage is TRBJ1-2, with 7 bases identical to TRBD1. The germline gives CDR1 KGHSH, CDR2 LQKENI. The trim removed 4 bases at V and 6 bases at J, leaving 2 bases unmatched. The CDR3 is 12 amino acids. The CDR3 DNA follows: TGTGCCAGCTCACTTACAGGGGATGGCTACACCTTC. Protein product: CASSLTGDGYTF.